Listed below are T cell receptor beta chains from one sample, sequenced in a study of a mutant IDH1 vaccine in newly diagnosed glioma. Libraries were prepared by immunoSEQ multiplex PCR; TCRdb keeps only in-frame clonotypes and omits some of them. The top ten hold about 2.2% of the sample, which has 30,000 to 40,000 clones, 84% seen once. Their recognized antigens are unknown. The sequences come from PBMCs, collected from a glioma patient whose treatment included an IDH1 peptide vaccine. The origin of the receptors is a man between 35 and 55 years old with glioma. The CDR3 runs from the conserved cysteine through the conserved F or W. The D gene is left open where the match is weak. Rows give clone size only sometimes, using once, few, many, or a class for an expanded clone.

once TRBJ2-5 NA TRBV20-1 TGCAGTGAGGGACAAGAGACCCAGTACTTC CSEGQETQYF
NA TRBJ1-4 TRBD1 TRBV6-5 TGTGCCAGCAGTCCGGACAGGGGCCGGGAAAAACTGTTTTTT CASSPDRGREKLFF
NA TRBJ2-1 TRBD2 TRBV9 TGTGCCAGCAGCGTATCACTAGAACTAGCGGACAATGAGCAGTTCTTC CASSVSLELADNEQFF
NA TRBJ2-3 NA TRBV23-1 TGCGCCAGCAGTCCTCCGACACCCGGGAGATATACGCAGTATTTT CASSPPTPGRYTQYF
NA TRBJ1-1 NA TRBV6-5 TGTGCCAGCAGTAATTACAGGGCTGAAGCTTTCTTT CASSNYRAEAFF
few TRBJ2-7 TRBD2 TRBV6-5 TGTGCCAGCAGGCGGAGGCTAGCGGACGCCTACGAGCAGTACTTC CASRRRLADAYEQYF
NA TRBJ2-6 NA TRBV14 TGTGCCAGCAGCCGGACGAGGGGGTCTGGGGCCAACGTCCTGACTTTC CASSRTRGSGANVLTF
NA TRBJ1-4 NA TRBV15 TGTGCCACCAGCAGAGATGGGATCCGGATGACTAATGAAAAACTGTTTTTT CATSRDGIRMTNEKLFF
NA TRBJ2-5 TRBD1 TRBV27 TGTGCCAGCAGTCAGCCCGGACAGGGCCGGGGGACCCAGTACTTC CASSQPGQGRGTQYF
NA TRBJ2-5 TRBD2 TRBV7-2 TGTGCCAGCAGCTTAGCCCGTAGCGGGACATTCCAAGAGACCCAGTACTTC CASSLARSGTFQETQYF
NA TRBJ1-2 TRBD1 TRBV7-2 TGTGCCAGCAGCGGACGGACAGGGGAGTATGGCTACACCTTC CASSGRTGEYGYTF
NA TRBJ2-1 NA TRBV6-1 TGTGCCAGCAGCCCGTCCACCCAAAATTACAATGAGCAGTTCTTC CASSPSTQNYNEQFF
NA TRBJ1-4 NA TRBV28 TGTGCCAGCAGTCCCCCTGTCCGGAAACTGTTTTTT CASSPPVRKLFF
NA TRBJ1-2 NA TRBV7-9 TGTGCCAGCAGCTTACGATATGGCTACACCTTC CASSLRYGYTF
NA TRBJ1-1 NA TRBV11-2 TGTGCCAGCAGCCGCCCCGGGGGACACACTGAAGCTTTCTTT CASSRPGGHTEAFF
NA TRBJ2-7 NA TRBV18 TGTGCCAGCTCACCACAGGGCGGCTACGAGCAGTACTTC CASSPQGGYEQYF
NA TRBJ2-4 TRBD2 TRBV7-8 TGTGCCAGCAGCCCTACGGGGGGAAACATTCAGTACTTC CASSPTGGNIQYF
NA TRBJ2-6 NA TRBV19 TGTGCCAGTAGTCCCCGCAGCGGGTACTCTGGGGCCAACGTCCTGACTTTC CASSPRSGYSGANVLTF
few TRBJ1-2 NA TRBV28 TGTGCCAGCAGTTTGGCATCCGGGGGGTTAGCTAGATATGGCTACACCTTC CASSLASGGLARYGYTF
NA TRBJ1-5 NA TRBV5-1 TGCGCCAGCAGCTTATTCAGTCGAGATCAGCCCCAGCATTTT CASSLFSRDQPQHF
NA TRBJ2-5 NA TRBV9 TGTGCCAGCATCGGTGGGGGTGGCGGCCTGAACCAAGAGACCCAGTACTTC CASIGGGGGLNQETQYF
NA TRBJ2-3 NA TRBV7-2 TGTGCCAGCAGCTTATCCGGTTCCGGTAAAGCAGATACGCAGTATTTT CASSLSGSGKADTQYF
NA TRBJ1-2 TRBD1 TRBV5-1 TGCGCCAGCAGCCCCGCGGCGGGACAGGGGGCCTACACCTTC CASSPAAGQGAYTF
NA TRBJ2-5 TRBD2 TRBV4-1 TGCGCCAGCAGCCCAAGAAGGCGGCTAGCGGAACCCCAAGAGACCCAGTACTTC CASSPRRRLAEPQETQYF
NA TRBJ1-5 NA TRBV2 TGTGCCAGCAGGGGCGGACAGAACATTCAGCCCCAGCATTTT CASRGGQNIQPQHF
NA TRBJ1-1 NA TRBV25-1 TGTGCCAGCAGTGAGGGGGGCCTCCCGGGCGCTGAAGCTTTCTTT CASSEGGLPGAEAFF
NA TRBJ1-3 NA TRBV4-2 TGTGCCAGCAGCCCAGGGTACTCTGGAAACACCATATATTTT CASSPGYSGNTIYF
once TRBJ2-2 NA TRBV2 TGTGCCAGCAGGGGGGACATAAACGGGGAGCTGTTTTTT CASRGDINGELFF
few TRBJ2-1 TRBD2 TRBV7-2 TGTGCCAGCAGCACCCGATTACTAGCGGGAGTTGGAAATGAGCAGTTCTTC CASSTRLLAGVGNEQFF
NA TRBJ1-5 NA TRBV2 TGTGCCAGCAGTGAGGGTAGGGGAAGCAATCAGCCCCAGCATTTT CASSEGRGSNQPQHF